These 28 T cell receptor beta chains share one sample of origin, sequenced in a study of cytomegalovirus exposure and HLA in healthy donors. The PCR ran on 60 Vbeta and 13 Jbeta primers. Generated by immunoSEQ multiplex PCR, the TCRdb table keeps only in-frame clones and is missing some. The table has roughly 150,000 clones, 80% seen once. The sequencing input was PBMCs. Receptors were obtained from a man aged 30 to 39 in good health.

This chain uses TRBV5-4 with TRBJ2-5, with a possible D match to TRBD2 (6 bases). The CDR3 totals 15 residues. The V and J ends lost 2 bases and 3 bases respectively, with 14 bases between them. Germline loops: CDR1 SGHNT, CDR2 YYREEE (reference sequence). DNA of the CDR3: TGTGCCAGCAGCTTAATCGGGAGTATGAAAGAGACCCAGTACTTC. It translates to CASSLIGSMKETQYF.

This chain links TRBV7-3 with TRBJ2-1; 7 nucleotides match TRBD1. The CDR3 covers 16 residues. The J segment lost 0 bases and the V segment lost 5 bases, leaving 7 bases of the junction unmatched. Per the germline V gene, CDR1 is SGHTA and CDR2 is FQGTGA. This chain's CDR3 is CASSRTGASSYNEQFF. CDR3 coding DNA: TGTGCCAGCAGCCGAACAGGGGCAAGCTCCTACAATGAGCAGTTCTTC.

This chain connects TRBV6-1 to TRBJ2-7; D gene unclear. The CDR3 consists of 13 residues. V lost 2 bases to trimming and J lost 4 bases, with 9 bases between them. CDR1 and CDR2 (germline): MNHNS, SASEGT. CDR3 DNA sequence: TGTGCCAGCAGTGAACCGGTCGTATACGAGCAGTACTTC. As protein: CASSEPVVYEQYF.

The rearrangement links TRBV29-1 to TRBJ1-4; possibly TRBD1 for D (6 bases). The germline V gene encodes CDR1 SQVTM and CDR2 ANQGSEA. The CDR3 is made up of 16 amino acids. Trimming stripped 5 bases from V and 10 bases from J, with 26 bases between. The CDR3 reads CSVLPASGGKGGKLFF. The CDR3 region has the DNA TGCAGCGTTCTACCGGCCTCCGGGGGGAAGGGGGGAAAACTGTTTTTT.

The rearrangement joins TRBV25-1 to TRBJ2-1, with D possibly TRBD2 on 6 matching bases. Germline V gene lookup returns CDR1 MGHDK and CDR2 SYGVNS. V was pared by 4 bases and J by 3 bases, with 10 bases between. CDR3 length: 14 amino acids. DNA of the CDR3: TGTGCCAGCAGTGTAGCGGAGGGCTACAATGAGCAGTTCTTC. Amino acid sequence: CASSVAEGYNEQFF.

This clone was detected only a few times. The chain uses TRBV18 and TRBJ2-7; maybe TRBD1 (5 bases). Trimming pared 0 bases from V and 3 bases from J, leaving 9 bases between. CDR1 is KGHSH and CDR2 is LQKENI in the germline V gene. This CDR3 has 14 amino acids. The DNA for the CDR3 is TGTGCCAGCTCACCACCAACAGGAAACTACGAGCAGTACTTC. Amino acids: CASSPPTGNYEQYF.

With regard to this clone: One end of the junction is discordant with germline, which a read error may explain. The V and J genes are TRBV28 and TRBJ2-7; TRBD2 agrees at 7 bases. Germline V gene data show CDR1 as MDHEN and CDR2 as SYDVKM. The CDR3 totals 16 residues. The CDR3 sequence: CASSLWNPLTSHEQYF. The CDR3 DNA follows: TGTGCCAGCAGCTTATGGAACCCACTGACTAGCCACGAGCAGTACTTC.

In its sample, this clone was seen a few times. This chain links TRBV30 with TRBJ2-4; 10 nucleotides agree with TRBD2. With V trimmed by 2 bases and J by 8 bases, 12 bases remained unmatched. The CDR3 loop spans 16 amino acids. Looked up from germline, CDR1 is GTSNPN and CDR2 is SVGIG (reference sequence). The CDR3 reads CAWSKPAGGSADIQYF. CDR3 bases: TGTGCCTGGAGTAAACCAGCGGGAGGGTCGGCGGACATTCAGTACTTC.

This clone showed up just a few times. V is TRBV7-3 and J is TRBJ1-1; 9 bases line up with TRBD1. The V gene's germline CDR1 is SGHTA and CDR2 FQGTGA. This CDR3 is built from 13 residues. The ends lost 5 bases at V and 4 bases at J; junction bases unmatched: 2. CDR3 amino acids: CASSRGQGTEAFF. The CDR3, as DNA: TGTGCCAGCAGCCGGGGACAGGGCACTGAAGCTTTCTTT. The entire variable domain, with the rest obtained from reference TRBV7-3 and TRBJ1-1, is as follows: GAGVSQTPSNKVTEKGKYVELRCDPISGHTALYWYRQSLGQGPEFLIYFQGTGAADDSGLPNDRFFAVRPEGSVSTLKIQRTERGDSAVYLCASSRGQGTEAFFGQGTRLTVV.

This sequence joins TRBV4-1 and TRBJ1-1; 9 positions match TRBD1. The CDR3 is 14 residues long. Germline assignment: CDR1 MGHRA and CDR2 YSYEKL. The V segment lost 1 base and the J segment 5 bases; nucleotides outside the gene matches: 2. The CDR3 nucleotides are TGCGCCAGCAGCCAAGGGGACAGGGAGACTGAAGCTTTCTTT. Translation gives CASSQGDRETEAFF.

The chain links TRBV7-6 to TRBJ2-1, with D tentatively TRBD2 (5 bases). CDR1 is SGHVS and CDR2 is FNYEAQ in the germline V gene. The CDR3 consists of 12 residues. V dropped 2 bases and J dropped 6 bases, with 5 bases sitting between them. The CDR3 DNA sequence: TGTGCCAGCAGCTTAAGCGGCAATGAGCAGTTCTTC. It yields the protein CASSLSGNEQFF.

The chain carries TRBV28 and TRBJ2-7, with 8 bases identical to TRBD2. Looked up from germline, CDR1 is MDHEN and CDR2 is SYDVKM. The CDR3 loop spans 15 amino acids. The V gene end was trimmed by 7 bases and the J gene end by 0 bases; junction bases not matched to a gene: 8. The DNA for the CDR3 is TGTGCCAGCACCGGACTAGCAGATACCTCCTACGAGCAGTACTTC. Protein sequence: CASTGLADTSYEQYF.

The chain is built from TRBV29-1 and TRBJ1-2; tentative D call: TRBD1 (5 bases). The CDR3 loop spans 11 amino acids. V lost 4 bases and J lost 6, with 9 bases in between. The germline V gene has CDR1 SQVTM and CDR2 ANQGSEA. The CDR3 spells CSVGTGDGYTF. CDR3 DNA sequence: TGCAGCGTTGGTACGGGGGATGGCTACACCTTC.

This chain links TRBV27 with TRBJ1-5; maybe TRBD1 (5 bases). Germline CDR1 MNHEY, CDR2 SMNVEV (reference sequence). The CDR3 is 14 amino acids. V dropped 8 bases and J dropped 2 bases, with 13 bases sitting between them. The DNA of the CDR3 is TGTGCCAGCCGGGTCTTAGGGGGCAATCAGCCCCAGCATTTT. Amino acid sequence: CASRVLGGNQPQHF.

The J gene is TRBJ2-4, the V gene TRBV7-9, with D perhaps matching TRBD1 (6 bases). Germline CDR1 SEHNR, CDR2 FQNEAQ (reference sequence). The CDR3 extends over 14 amino acids. Trimming removed 6 bases from V and 6 bases from J, with 15 bases in between. As DNA, the CDR3 is TGTGCCAGCAGTAGCGACAGGTCGGGAAACATTCAGTACTTC. This gives the protein CASSSDRSGNIQYF.

This rearrangement joins TRBV5-1 to TRBJ1-2; 7 bases are a match to TRBD1. V lost 5 bases, J lost 8 bases, and 12 bases stayed unmatched. This CDR3 is built from 14 residues. The V gene's germline CDR1 is SGHRS and CDR2 YFSETQ. The CDR3 sequence is CASRTASPGGGYTF. CDR3 bases: TGCGCCAGCAGGACGGCGTCCCCAGGGGGGGGCTACACCTTC.

This clone was counted between two and nine times. The genes are TRBV6-4 and TRBJ2-1; 8 positions match TRBD2. Per germline, CDR1 MRHNA and CDR2 SNTAGT. The CDR3 spans 15 residues. The V segment lost 3 bases and the J segment 9 bases; nucleotides outside the gene matches: 10. CDR3 in DNA: TGTGCCAGCAGTGAAGTAGCGGGATCTACTACTGAGCAGTTCTTC. It yields the protein CASSEVAGSTTEQFF.

This rearrangement joins TRBV27 to TRBJ1-1, with D uncertain. The CDR3 covers 16 residues. Looked up from germline, CDR1 is MNHEY and CDR2 is SMNVEV (reference sequence). Between the trimmed V and J ends, which lost 5 bases and 0 bases, there was a span of 16 bases. As DNA, the CDR3 is TGTGCCAGCAGTCCACCGGGGAGTGGGGTGAACACTGAAGCTTTCTTT. This codes for CASSPPGSGVNTEAFF.

CDR3 protein: CASSPHWGGPEQYF. The CDR3 DNA is TGCGCCAGCAGCCCCCATTGGGGAGGGCCCGAGCAGTACTTC. J is TRBJ2-7 and V is TRBV5-1, with 7 bases identical to TRBD2. The V segment lost 4 bases and the J segment 6 bases; nucleotides outside the gene matches: 10. This CDR3 spans 14 amino acids. Germline CDR1 SGHRS, CDR2 YFSETQ.

V and J are TRBV7-6 and TRBJ2-7, with 8 positions matching TRBD1. This CDR3 comprises 13 residues. J gave up 6 bases and V 6 bases, and 7 bases lay outside the gene matches. Per germline, CDR1 SGHVS and CDR2 FNYEAQ. Here the CDR3 reads CASSARGQGEQYF. CDR3 sequence (DNA): TGTGCCAGCAGTGCCAGGGGGCAAGGCGAGCAGTACTTC.

The V and J genes are TRBV6-4 and TRBJ2-1; 13 bases are a match to TRBD2. Trimming took 6 bases from V and 7 from J; bases not matched to a gene: 9. This CDR3 has 16 amino acids. Germline values: CDR1 MRHNA, CDR2 SNTAGT. The CDR3 DNA sequence: TGTGCCAGCAGAGCCGGTACTAGCGGGAGGGGAAATGAGCAGTTCTTC. This gives the protein CASRAGTSGRGNEQFF.

The chain employs TRBV5-4 and TRBJ2-5; 8 nucleotides align to TRBD1. The CDR3 is 13 residues long. With 2 bases clipped from V and 4 bases from J, the junction kept 1 base outside the gene matches. Per the germline V gene, CDR1 is SGHNT and CDR2 is YYREEE (reference sequence). The CDR3 loop is CASSFQGAETQYF. Written as DNA, the CDR3 is TGTGCCAGCAGCTTCCAGGGGGCAGAGACCCAGTACTTC.

The rearrangement uses TRBV18 and TRBJ1-2; D gene unclear. Germline V gives CDR1 KGHSH, CDR2 LQKENI. Trimming stripped 6 bases from V and 3 bases from J, with 5 bases between. The CDR3 covers 11 residues. CDR3 DNA: TGTGCCAGCTCGGCCGACTATGGCTACACCTTC. Its translation: CASSADYGYTF.

The chain combines TRBV4-2 with TRBJ2-7; perhaps TRBD2 as D (5 bases). The CDR3 loop spans 15 amino acids. Trimming cost V 1 base and J 1 base, with 11 bases left between them. The germline CDR1 and CDR2 sequences are LGHNA and YNFKEQ. CDR3 sequence: CASSQGADGSYEQYF. CDR3 DNA: TGTGCCAGCAGCCAAGGAGCGGACGGATCCTACGAGCAGTACTTC.

The gene calls are TRBV6-5 and TRBJ2-5, with a tentative D call TRBD2 (5 bases). Germline CDR1 is MNHEY and CDR2 is SVGAGI. The V and J ends lost 5 bases and 3 bases respectively, with 13 bases between them. CDR3 size: 14 residues. The CDR3 is CASSDTGSEETQYF. The CDR3 DNA follows: TGTGCCAGCAGTGATACGGGGTCGGAAGAGACCCAGTACTTC.

The chain has TRBV15 and TRBJ1-1; perhaps TRBD1 as D (6 bases). The CDR3 loop spans 13 amino acids. Germline loops: CDR1 LNHNV, CDR2 YYDKDF (reference sequence). Trimming took 4 bases from V and 3 from J, leaving 9 bases between them. DNA for the CDR3: TGTGCCACCAGCACGACAGGTGACACTGAAGCTTTCTTT. The encoded protein is CATSTTGDTEAFF.

The gene calls are TRBV15 and TRBJ2-1, with D perhaps matching TRBD1 (5 bases). The V end lost 5 bases, the J end lost 7 bases, and 9 bases lay between the germline ends. Germline V gene sequence: CDR1 LNHNV, CDR2 YYDKDF (reference sequence). The CDR3 contains 12 residues. The CDR3 loop is CATSDKGNEQFF. In nucleotides, the CDR3 is TGTGCCACCAGCGATAAGGGGAATGAGCAGTTCTTC.

V and J are TRBV11-3 and TRBJ2-1; TRBD2 might be the D (5 bases). There are 16 residues in the CDR3. Deletions cut 2 bases from V and 12 bases from J, with 23 bases between. Germline CDR1 and CDR2: SGHNT and YENEEA. CDR3 region: CASSLRLAFLSPGQFF. The CDR3 nucleotides read TGTGCCAGCAGCTTAAGGCTAGCCTTCCTAAGCCCCGGGCAGTTCTTC.